Listed below are T cell receptor beta chains from one sample, sequenced in a study of cytomegalovirus exposure and HLA in healthy donors. Sequencing used immunoSEQ multiplex PCR; TCRdb keeps in-frame clones, though not all of them. The table includes 200,000 to 250,000 clones, 85% to 90% detected once. Source material: PBMCs. Receptors originate from a woman younger than 30 in good health and CMV-seronegative. CDR3s include the opening cysteine and the closing phenylalanine or tryptophan. D genes are given only for firm matches. Only part of the rows carry a size: once, few, many, or a class if the clone is expanded.

v_call	j_call	d_call	clone_size	cdr3_aa	cdr3_nt
TRBV4-3	TRBJ1-3	.	.	CASSLTTDSSGNTIYF	TGCGCCAGCAGCCTGACGACGGACAGCTCTGGAAACACCATATATTTT
TRBV7-3	TRBJ1-2	.	.	CASSPRAGGGGYTF	TGTGCCAGCAGCCCTCGAGCCGGGGGGGGCGGCTACACCTTC
TRBV5-4	TRBJ2-5	TRBD2	.	CASSFMMGRLAGQETQYF	TGTGCCAGCAGCTTTATGATGGGGAGGCTAGCGGGGCAAGAGACCCAGTACTTC
TRBV27	TRBJ2-7	.	.	CASSYGTPRGYEQYF	TGTGCCAGCAGTTATGGGACTCCGAGAGGCTACGAGCAGTACTTC
TRBV25-1	TRBJ1-1	TRBD1	.	CASSPKGAYTEAFF	TGTGCCAGCAGCCCGAAGGGGGCTTACACTGAAGCTTTCTTT
TRBV7-8	TRBJ1-2	.	.	CASSPYSSGTIGYTF	TGTGCCAGCAGCCCCTACTCTTCGGGGACTATTGGCTACACCTTC
TRBV7-9	TRBJ2-7	.	.	CASSFGGPYEQYF	TGTGCCAGCAGCTTCGGGGGGCCCTACGAGCAGTACTTC
TRBV2	TRBJ1-6	TRBD1	.	CASSEALSGGNSPLHF	TGTGCCAGCAGTGAAGCGCTTTCAGGGGGTAATTCACCCCTCCACTTT
TRBV19	TRBJ1-2	.	.	CASSIASRLTVSYGYTF	TGTGCCAGTAGTATCGCCTCCCGACTGACAGTTTCCTATGGCTACACCTTC
TRBV5-4	TRBJ2-3	.	.	CASSLYAGYKDTQYF	TGTGCCAGCAGCCTATACGCGGGTTACAAAGATACGCAGTATTTT
TRBV18	TRBJ2-5	TRBD1	.	CASSRDRGPETQYF	TGTGCCAGCTCACGGGACAGGGGGCCGGAGACCCAGTACTTC
TRBV2	TRBJ1-5	.	.	CASSLEGSDQPQHF	TGTGCCAGCAGTCTGGAGGGATCCGATCAGCCCCAGCATTTT
TRBV5-1	TRBJ2-5	.	.	CASSLAGTSQETQYF	TGCGCCAGCAGCTTGGCCGGGACTTCCCAAGAGACCCAGTACTTC
TRBV27	TRBJ1-2	.	.	CASSPDLVFGGYTF	TGTGCCAGCAGTCCAGATTTGGTTTTTGGCGGCTACACCTTC
TRBV4-1	TRBJ1-4	TRBD1	.	CASSPAGQGVEKLFF	TGCGCCAGCAGCCCCGCCGGACAGGGTGTTGAAAAACTGTTTTTT
TRBV14	TRBJ2-7	.	.	CASSPNTYEQYF	TGTGCCAGCAGTCCAAATACCTACGAGCAGTACTTC
TRBV15	TRBJ2-4	.	.	CATSRGEGFVENIQYF	TGTGCCACCAGCAGAGGTGAGGGTTTTGTCGAAAACATTCAGTACTTC
TRBV6-5	TRBJ2-7	TRBD2	once	CASSTLAGGSYEQYF	TGTGCCAGCTCTACCCTCGCGGGGGGGTCCTACGAGCAGTACTTC
TRBV7-9	TRBJ2-5	.	.	CASSSSVPHQETQYF	TGTGCCAGCAGCTCTAGCGTCCCCCACCAAGAGACCCAGTACTTC
TRBV5-4	TRBJ1-5	TRBD1	.	CASSLQGVNQPQHF	TGTGCCAGCAGCTTACAGGGGGTCAATCAGCCCCAGCATTTT
TRBV11-2	TRBJ2-6	.	.	CASSLARANVLTF	TGTGCCAGCAGCTTAGCTAGGGCCAACGTCCTGACTTTC
TRBV18	TRBJ1-2	TRBD1	.	CASSPSPTGADGYTF	TGTGCCAGCTCACCGTCACCCACAGGGGCGGATGGCTACACCTTC
TRBV29-1	TRBJ1-1	.	.	CSVEAGTNTEAFF	TGCAGCGTCGAGGCGGGGACGAACACTGAAGCTTTCTTT
TRBV5-5	TRBJ2-7	TRBD2	.	CASSAGLAGKYEQYF	TGTGCCAGCAGCGCAGGACTAGCGGGGAAGTACGAGCAGTACTTC
TRBV7-9	TRBJ2-7	.	.	CASSLGRDYEQYF	TGTGCCAGCAGCTTGGGCAGGGACTACGAGCAGTACTTC
TRBV6-5	TRBJ1-1	.	once	CASSTAGGYTEAFF	TGTGCCAGCAGTACTGCGGGAGGGTACACTGAAGCTTTCTTT
TRBV7-2	TRBJ2-2	.	.	CASIPRRGLNTGELFF	TGTGCCAGCATCCCTCGGCGGGGGCTTAACACCGGGGAGCTGTTTTTT
TRBV7-2	TRBJ2-5	TRBD2	.	CASSAAIWGGGAQETQYF	TGTGCCAGCAGCGCAGCCATATGGGGCGGGGGAGCCCAAGAGACCCAGTACTTC
TRBV7-2	TRBJ2-7	TRBD2	.	CASSLARSASGSDYEQYF	TGTGCCAGCAGCTTAGCCCGTTCGGCTAGCGGGAGCGACTACGAGCAGTACTTC
TRBV7-9	TRBJ1-5	TRBD1	.	CASSTGTGVNQPQHF	TGTGCCAGCAGCACCGGGACAGGGGTCAATCAGCCCCAGCATTTT
TRBV4-1	TRBJ2-3	.	.	CASSQNRYTDTQYF	TGCGCCAGCAGCCAAAACAGATACACAGATACGCAGTATTTT
TRBV13	TRBJ1-2	TRBD1	.	CASSLPWTGGHYGYTF	TGTGCCAGCAGCTTACCCTGGACAGGGGGCCACTATGGCTACACCTTC
TRBV5-4	TRBJ1-4	TRBD1	.	CASSSGTGAEKLFF	TGTGCCAGCAGCTCCGGGACAGGGGCTGAAAAACTGTTTTTT
TRBV5-1	TRBJ1-2	TRBD1	once	CASSSRQGETYGYTF	TGCGCCAGCAGCTCCCGACAGGGGGAAACCTATGGCTACACCTTC
TRBV19	TRBJ2-3	.	.	CASSIASRRGTDTQYF	TGTGCCAGTAGTATAGCTTCACGACGGGGCACAGATACGCAGTATTTT
TRBV29-1	TRBJ2-5	.	.	CSVQDSHQETQYF	TGCAGCGTGCAAGACAGTCACCAAGAGACCCAGTACTTC
TRBV7-2	TRBJ2-7	TRBD2	.	CASSVGARRGDYEQYF	TGTGCCAGCAGCGTCGGAGCGAGGCGGGGGGACTACGAGCAGTACTTC
TRBV27	TRBJ1-5	.	.	CASSPLGAFGLRGPQHF	TGTGCCAGCAGCCCCCTAGGGGCTTTTGGTTTACGCGGGCCCCAGCATTTT
TRBV11-2	TRBJ2-5	.	once	CASSYRQTQETQYF	TGTGCCAGCAGCTATCGACAGACTCAAGAGACCCAGTACTTC
TRBV4-3	TRBJ2-7	.	.	CASSQDPLATYEQYF	TGCGCCAGCAGCCAAGACCCCCTAGCGACCTACGAGCAGTACTTC
TRBV7-2	TRBJ2-2	TRBD2	.	CASSSRLAGVNTGELFF	TGTGCCAGCAGCTCCAGACTAGCGGGGGTTAACACCGGGGAGCTGTTTTTT
TRBV5-1	TRBJ2-7	.	.	CASSLSGYSYEQYF	TGCGCCAGCAGCTTGTCCGGGTACTCCTACGAGCAGTACTTC
TRBV11-2	TRBJ2-7	.	.	CASSPLKGRELGEQYF	TGTGCCAGCAGCCCGCTAAAGGGGCGAGAGCTGGGGGAGCAGTACTTC
TRBV5-6	TRBJ1-2	TRBD1	.	CASRRGQNYGYTF	TGTGCCAGCAGAAGGGGACAGAACTATGGCTACACCTTC
TRBV18	TRBJ2-7	.	.	CASSPGLRGYEQYF	TGTGCCAGCTCACCAGGTTTGAGGGGGTACGAGCAGTACTTC
TRBV19	TRBJ2-6	.	.	CASREGPYSGANVLTF	TGTGCCAGTAGGGAGGGACCCTACTCCGGGGCCAACGTCCTGACTTTC
TRBV5-1	TRBJ2-5	TRBD2	.	CASNRGRAEIETQYF	TGCGCCAGCAATCGGGGGAGGGCCGAAATAGAGACCCAGTACTTC
TRBV6-5	TRBJ1-2	.	.	CASSFNGQYGYTF	TGTGCCAGCAGTTTTAACGGACAATATGGCTACACCTTC
TRBV30	TRBJ2-7	.	.	CAWSVGGPEQYF	TGTGCCTGGAGTGTCGGCGGGCCTGAGCAGTACTTC